Listed below are T cell receptor beta chains from one sample, sequenced in a study of neoadjuvant anti-PD-1 for oral cavity cancer. The protocol was immunoSEQ multiplex PCR, while the TCRdb copy is restricted to in-frame clones and leaves out a portion. The table lists 11,000 to 15,000 clones, around 70% of them singletons. Sample: PBMCs, taken before nivolumab (anti-PD-1) treatment. The receptors derive from a person aged 35-79 years with oral cavity squamous cell carcinoma. CDR3s include the opening cysteine and the closing phenylalanine or tryptophan. D genes are given only for firm matches. Where a row states a size, it is once, few, many or the class of an expanded clone; other rows omit it.

v_gene: TRBV7-6
j_gene: TRBJ1-1
abundance: once
d_gene: .
CDR3nt: TGTGCCAGCAGCCGACAGGAACCCACTGAAGCTTTCTTT
CDR3aa: CASSRQEPTEAFF

v_gene: TRBV2
j_gene: TRBJ2-6
abundance: .
d_gene: .
CDR3nt: TGTGCCAGCAGGAGGGACGGCTCTGGGGCCAACGTCCTGACTTTC
CDR3aa: CASRRDGSGANVLTF

v_gene: TRBV10-3
j_gene: TRBJ1-1
abundance: few
d_gene: .
CDR3nt: TGTGCCATCACCGACAGTAACACTGAAGCTTTCTTT
CDR3aa: CAITDSNTEAFF

v_gene: TRBV19
j_gene: TRBJ1-5
abundance: .
d_gene: .
CDR3nt: TGTGCCAGTAGTATAGTCGGCACTCGAGCCCAGCATTTT
CDR3aa: CASSIVGTRAQHF

v_gene: TRBV18
j_gene: TRBJ1-1
abundance: few
d_gene: .
CDR3nt: TGTGCCAGCTCCCGGACAGACGTTGCTTTCTTT
CDR3aa: CASSRTDVAFF

v_gene: TRBV6-1
j_gene: TRBJ1-3
abundance: few
d_gene: .
CDR3nt: TGTGCCAGCACCCAGGGATCTGGAAACACCATATATTTT
CDR3aa: CASTQGSGNTIYF

v_gene: TRBV7-9
j_gene: TRBJ2-1
abundance: .
d_gene: .
CDR3nt: TGTGCCAGCAGCAGTTGGGAAGATTTGAGCTTCTACAATGAGCAGTTCTTC
CDR3aa: CASSSWEDLSFYNEQFF

v_gene: TRBV15
j_gene: TRBJ2-2
abundance: .
d_gene: TRBD2
CDR3nt: TGTGCCACCAGCAGAGATACCCAGCGGGAGGTGTCCGGGGAGCTGTTTTTT
CDR3aa: CATSRDTQREVSGELFF

v_gene: TRBV19
j_gene: TRBJ1-1
abundance: .
d_gene: .
CDR3nt: TGTCCTCTAGTGGCCGACAGGAACACTGAAGCTTTCTTT
CDR3aa: CPLVADRNTEAFF

v_gene: TRBV4-1
j_gene: TRBJ2-2
abundance: few
d_gene: TRBD2
CDR3nt: TGCGCCAGCAGCCAGACGACTAGCGGGAGCTGGACCGGGGAGCTGTTTTTT
CDR3aa: CASSQTTSGSWTGELFF

v_gene: TRBV6-1
j_gene: TRBJ1-1
abundance: .
d_gene: TRBD1
CDR3nt: TGTGCCAGCAGTGAAGTCTGGGACAGCTCTGAAGCTTTCTTT
CDR3aa: CASSEVWDSSEAFF

v_gene: TRBV11-2
j_gene: TRBJ2-5
abundance: .
d_gene: TRBD2
CDR3nt: TGTGCCAGCAGCTTAGATCGGACTAGCGGGAGGACGGTGGCCCAGTACTTC
CDR3aa: CASSLDRTSGRTVAQYF

v_gene: TRBV2
j_gene: TRBJ1-2
abundance: few
d_gene: .
CDR3nt: TGTGCCAGCAGGACAGTGCTTGTCTATGGCTACACCTTC
CDR3aa: CASRTVLVYGYTF

v_gene: TRBV7-9
j_gene: TRBJ1-4
abundance: .
d_gene: TRBD1
CDR3nt: TGTGCCAGCAGCTTAGCCCCGACAGGGTCTAATGAAAAACTGTTTTTT
CDR3aa: CASSLAPTGSNEKLFF

v_gene: TRBV7-9
j_gene: TRBJ2-7
abundance: .
d_gene: TRBD2
CDR3nt: TGTGCCAGCAGCTTCGGACTAGCAGCGGGGGACGAGCAGTACTTC
CDR3aa: CASSFGLAAGDEQYF

v_gene: TRBV4-1
j_gene: TRBJ2-7
abundance: .
d_gene: .
CDR3nt: TGCGCCAGCAGCCATCCTAGGAGGGACACCATGCCGGAGCAGTACTTC
CDR3aa: CASSHPRRDTMPEQYF

v_gene: TRBV9
j_gene: TRBJ2-1
abundance: .
d_gene: .
CDR3nt: TGTGCCAGCAGCGTAGAGGGACAATACAATGAGCAGTTCTTC
CDR3aa: CASSVEGQYNEQFF

v_gene: TRBV10-2
j_gene: TRBJ1-5
abundance: .
d_gene: .
CDR3nt: TGCGCCAGCAGTGAGTCCCCAGGTAGCAATCAGCCCCAGCATTTT
CDR3aa: CASSESPGSNQPQHF

v_gene: TRBV9
j_gene: TRBJ2-7
abundance: .
d_gene: TRBD1
CDR3nt: TGTGCCAGCAGCGTCGGGACAGCTCCGGGAGAGCAGTACTTC
CDR3aa: CASSVGTAPGEQYF

v_gene: TRBV9
j_gene: TRBJ1-2
abundance: .
d_gene: .
CDR3nt: TGTGCCAGCAGCGGAGCCGGGACCTTGGATTACACCTTC
CDR3aa: CASSGAGTLDYTF

v_gene: TRBV6-1
j_gene: TRBJ2-1
abundance: .
d_gene: TRBD1
CDR3nt: TGTGCCAGCAGTGCTAGGGGGACAGGGGTCAATGAGCAGTTCTTC
CDR3aa: CASSARGTGVNEQFF

v_gene: TRBV6-1
j_gene: TRBJ2-2
abundance: few
d_gene: .
CDR3nt: TGTGCCAGCAGTCGGACTACCGGGGAGCTGTTTTTT
CDR3aa: CASSRTTGELFF

v_gene: TRBV10-2
j_gene: TRBJ2-7
abundance: .
d_gene: .
CDR3nt: TGCGCCAGCAGTGAGAACGACGGCTACGAGCAGTACTTC
CDR3aa: CASSENDGYEQYF

v_gene: TRBV6-6
j_gene: TRBJ2-1
abundance: .
d_gene: TRBD2
CDR3nt: TGTGCCAGCAGTTACGGAGCGGGGACCTACAATGAGCAGTTCTTC
CDR3aa: CASSYGAGTYNEQFF

v_gene: TRBV14
j_gene: TRBJ2-3
abundance: few
d_gene: .
CDR3nt: TGTGCCAGCAGCCCCAACGTAGCGTGGGAGGCTTCACGTTATACGCAGTATTTT
CDR3aa: CASSPNVAWEASRYTQYF

v_gene: TRBV27
j_gene: TRBJ1-4
abundance: .
d_gene: TRBD1
CDR3nt: TGTGCCAGCAGTTTAGCAGGGGGCCGAGCTAATGAAAAACTGTTTTTT
CDR3aa: CASSLAGGRANEKLFF

v_gene: TRBV5-1
j_gene: TRBJ2-7
abundance: .
d_gene: TRBD2
CDR3nt: TGCGCCAGCAGCTCACTAGCGGGAGGTTACGAGCAGTACTTC
CDR3aa: CASSSLAGGYEQYF